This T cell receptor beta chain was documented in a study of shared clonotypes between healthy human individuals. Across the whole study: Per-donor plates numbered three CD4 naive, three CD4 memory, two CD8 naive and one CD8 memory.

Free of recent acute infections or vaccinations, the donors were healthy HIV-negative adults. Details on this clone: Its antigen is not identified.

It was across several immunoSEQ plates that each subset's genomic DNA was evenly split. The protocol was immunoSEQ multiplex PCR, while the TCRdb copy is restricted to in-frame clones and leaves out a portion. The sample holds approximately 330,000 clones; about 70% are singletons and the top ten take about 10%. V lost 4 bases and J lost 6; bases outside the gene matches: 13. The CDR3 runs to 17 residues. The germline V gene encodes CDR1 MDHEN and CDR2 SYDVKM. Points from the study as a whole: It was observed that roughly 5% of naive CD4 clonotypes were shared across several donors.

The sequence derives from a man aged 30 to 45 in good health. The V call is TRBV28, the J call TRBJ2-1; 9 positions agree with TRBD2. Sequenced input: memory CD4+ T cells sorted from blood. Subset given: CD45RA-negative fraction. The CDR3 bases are TGTGCCAGCAGTTCCCACGCCCTAAGCGGGAGGTTCAATGAGCAGTTCTTC. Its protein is CASSSHALSGRFNEQFF. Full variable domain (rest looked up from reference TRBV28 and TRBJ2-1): DVKVTQSSRYLVKRTGEKVFLECVQDMDHENMFWYRQDPGLGLRLIYFSYDVKMKEKGDIPEGYSVSREKKERFSLILESASTNQTSMYLCASSSHALSGRFNEQFFGPGTRLTVL.